This section outlines one T cell receptor (beta chain) sequence together with its context. The germline V and J ends were trimmed by 5 bases and 4 bases, with 14 bases remaining between them. This CDR3 comprises 14 residues. CDR1 and CDR2 (germline): SEHNR, FQNEAQ (reference sequence). This specimen comes from a study of control samples from healthy donors and cancer patients. Data came from immunoSEQ multiplex PCR; TCRdb stores just in-frame clones and leaves some out. The sample holds around 78,000 clones, about 94% seen once. Sequencing was carried out using blood. The chain carries TRBV7-9 and TRBJ1-2; a weak D match, TRBD1 (6 bases). The clonotype originates from a woman in her late teens or twenties in good health. This chain's CDR3 is CASSLGQPLYGYTF. For the CDR3, the DNA is TGTGCCAGCAGCCTAGGACAGCCTCTCTATGGCTACACCTTC.